A single sample gave rise to the 24 T cell receptor beta chains below, sequenced in a study of early T cells in non-severe SARS-CoV-2 infection. TCRdb passed the 5' RACE reads through MiXCR, listing each CDR3 protein once. In the table there are tens of thousands of distinct CDR3 sequences, 5.5% to 7.5% of which are singletons. The specimen sequenced was whole blood. The receptor set was obtained from an adult who was a healthcare worker with PCR-confirmed SARS-CoV-2 infection or an uninfected control (not recorded which).

This clonotype has a count of ten or more. The chain couples TRBV10-3 to TRBJ2-1; D might be TRBD2 (5 bases). This CDR3 region has 14 residues. The germline gives CDR1 ENHRY, CDR2 SYGVKD. The V gene lost 6 bases and the J gene lost 9 bases, with 18 bases spanning the gap. The CDR3, as DNA: TGTGCCATCAGGTCTAGCTCAGTATTCGTTGAGCAGTTCTTC. Amino acid sequence: CAIRSSSVFVEQFF.

This clonotype was observed a handful of times. The chain links TRBV12-3 or TRBV12-4 to TRBJ2-1; D may be TRBD1 (5 bases). Trimming stripped 3 bases from V and 12 bases from J, with 9 bases between. The CDR3 length is 11 residues. The CDR3 here is CASSFDRGQFF. The CDR3 DNA follows: TGTGCCAGCAGTTTCGACAGAGGGCAGTTCTTC.

This clonotype was recorded a few times. This chain joins TRBV6-4 and TRBJ2-1; D might be TRBD2 (6 bases). CDR3 length: 16 residues. Per germline, CDR1 MRHNA and CDR2 SNTAGT. With 4 bases removed from V and 0 bases from J, the gap between germline ends came to 13 bases. The CDR3 protein is CASSAEAGSSYNEQFF. The CDR3 DNA reads as TGTGCCAGCAGTGCCGAAGCGGGCAGCTCCTACAATGAGCAGTTCTTC.

The chain is built from TRBV12-3 or TRBV12-4 and TRBJ1-2, with D possibly TRBD1 on 6 matching bases. The V and J ends lost 0 bases and 2 bases respectively, with 7 bases between them. The length of the CDR3 is 14 residues. CDR3 loop: CASSLADRNYGYTF. The CDR3 nucleotides are TGTGCCAGCAGTTTAGCTGACAGGAACTATGGCTACACCTTC.

Only a few counts were recorded for this clonotype. The chain is built from TRBV28 and TRBJ1-2; D is unresolved. The CDR3 length is 11 residues. The V and J ends lost 5 bases and 5 bases respectively, with 6 bases between them. CDR1 and CDR2 from the germline V gene are MDHEN and SYDVKM. CDR3 nucleotides: TGTGCCAGCAGTAAACAGTATGGCTACACCTTC. Translated: CASSKQYGYTF.

This chain links TRBV7-8 with TRBJ2-7, with D hard to call. V lost 1 base, J lost 3 bases, and 10 bases lay in between. Per germline, CDR1 SGHVS and CDR2 FQNEAQ. CDR3 length: 14 residues. The CDR3 nucleotides are TGTGCCAGCAGCTTAGGAGGCGGTTTCTACGAGCAGTACTTC. It codes for CASSLGGGFYEQYF.

In this sample, this clonotype turned up many times. The chain employs TRBV20-1 and TRBJ2-3, with 10 bases matching TRBD2. Looked up from germline, CDR1 is DFQATT and CDR2 is SNEGSKA (reference sequence). This CDR3 spans 14 amino acids. J gave up 8 bases and V 3 bases, and 8 bases lay outside the gene matches. The CDR3 reads CSARSLAGVFTQYF. The CDR3, as DNA: TGCAGTGCTAGGTCCCTAGCGGGAGTGTTTACGCAGTATTTT.

This clonotype has ten or more counts. The V and J genes are TRBV5-1 and TRBJ1-2; D unresolved. Germline CDR1 and CDR2: SGHRS and YFSETQ. Trimming removed 2 bases at V and 0 bases at J, with 8 bases between. CDR3 size: 14 residues. The DNA of the CDR3 is TGCGCCAGCAGCTTATTGGAAGCTAACTATGGCTACACCTTC. Amino acids: CASSLLEANYGYTF. Looking up the rest from reference TRBV5-1 and TRBJ1-2 gives the full variable domain: KAGVTQTPRYLIKTRGQQVTLSCSPISGHRSVSWYQQTPGQGLQFLFEYFSETQRNKGNFPGRFSGRQFSNSRSEMNVSTLELGDSALYLCASSLLEANYGYTFGSGTRLTVV.

This clonotype was recorded many times. CDR3 nucleotides: TGCGCCAGCAGCTTGGACCAGGGGGTACATAGCGAAAAACTGTTTTTT. Protein product: CASSLDQGVHSEKLFF. The chain uses TRBV5-1 and TRBJ1-4, with 7 bases that match TRBD1. Looked up from germline, CDR1 is SGHRS and CDR2 is YFSETQ. This CDR3 spans 16 amino acids. Trimming removed 0 bases from V and 8 bases from J; junction bases left unmatched: 10.

This clonotype was counted ten times or more. This rearrangement joins TRBV24-1 to TRBJ2-2; TRBD2 is a possible D gene (6 bases). The CDR3 loop spans 14 amino acids. The germline V gene has CDR1 KGHDR and CDR2 SFDVKD. Trimming cost V 9 bases and J 4 bases, with 14 bases left between them. CDR3 sequence reads: CATEAGQTTGELFF. In nucleotides, the CDR3 is TGTGCCACCGAAGCGGGTCAGACCACCGGGGAGCTGTTTTTT.

This clonotype was seen only a few times. The chain recombines TRBV7-2 with TRBJ2-3; 10 nucleotides align to TRBD2. V lost 5 bases and J lost 5; bases outside the gene matches: 10. The germline CDR1 and CDR2 sequences are SGHTA and FQGNSA. The CDR3 spans 16 residues. In DNA form, the CDR3 reads TGTGCCAGCAGCACCGGCTTAGCGGGAGGACTAGATACGCAGTATTTT. Amino acid sequence: CASSTGLAGGLDTQYF.

This clonotype was counted many times. This chain connects TRBV12-3 or TRBV12-4 to TRBJ1-5; the D gene is possibly TRBD1 (6 bases). There are 12 residues in the CDR3. Trimming left V 5 bases short and J 7 bases short, with 9 bases between. In DNA form, the CDR3 reads TGTGCCAGCAGTCCTCAGGGGCAGCCCCAGCATTTT. This encodes CASSPQGQPQHF.

V and J are TRBV6-1 and TRBJ1-1; 7 bases are shared with TRBD1. This CDR3 comprises 15 residues. Per germline, CDR1 MNHNS and CDR2 SASEGT. V shed 2 bases and J 5 bases; nucleotides not matched to a gene: 8. The CDR3 loop is CASSERSQGLTEAFF. CDR3 bases: TGTGCCAGCAGTGAAAGGTCACAGGGGTTGACTGAAGCTTTCTTT.

The chain joins TRBV9 to TRBJ1-4; D not resolved. Trimming removed 0 bases from V and 8 bases from J, with 5 bases in between. The CDR3 contains 12 residues. The germline V gene has CDR1 SGDLS and CDR2 YYNGEE. As DNA, the CDR3 is TGTGCCAGCAGCGTAGATGGAGAAAAACTGTTTTTT. This sequence encodes CASSVDGEKLFF.

The chain has TRBV20-1 and TRBJ2-3; D uncertain. V shed 2 bases and J shed 0 bases, with 9 bases lying between them. The CDR3 covers 14 residues. The germline V gene encodes CDR1 DFQATT and CDR2 SNEGSKA (reference sequence). The DNA for the CDR3 is TGCAGTGCTAGACCGGGCCCCAGCACAGATACGCAGTATTTT. This translates into CSARPGPSTDTQYF.

This clonotype was seen at least ten times. The V and J genes are TRBV28 and TRBJ1-5; 9 nucleotides match TRBD1. The CDR3 is 15 residues long. The trim removed 5 bases at V and 9 bases at J, leaving 11 bases unmatched. Germline CDR1 and CDR2: MDHEN and SYDVKM. The CDR3 reads CASSGFTGGRGPQHF. In DNA, the CDR3 is TGTGCCAGCAGTGGATTCACAGGGGGCAGAGGGCCCCAGCATTTT.

V gene TRBV29-1 combines with J gene TRBJ2-3; D remains unclear. Germline lookup yields CDR1 SQVTM and CDR2 ANQGSEA. Deletions cut 5 bases from V and 2 bases from J, with 2 bases between. CDR3 length: 10 residues. The DNA of the CDR3 is TGCAGCGTTTACACAGATACGCAGTATTTT. Amino acid sequence: CSVYTDTQYF.

This chain connects TRBV28 to TRBJ2-7; 7 bases fit TRBD1. The CDR3 has 15 residues. J gave up 5 bases and V 5 bases, and 12 bases lay outside the gene matches. Germline assignment: CDR1 MDHEN and CDR2 SYDVKM. CDR3 DNA sequence: TGTGCCAGCAGTCCCCGGGACAGCTCCGGGGACGAGCAGTACTTC. Protein: CASSPRDSSGDEQYF.

This clonotype was found a few times. This chain joins TRBV24-1 and TRBJ1-1; TRBD1 matches at 9 bases. CDR3 length: 15 amino acids. CDR1 is KGHDR, CDR2 SFDVKD, per germline. V was clipped by 3 bases and J by 3 bases; unmatched bases: 4. The CDR3 sequence: CATSDAGQGDTEAFF. The CDR3 DNA sequence: TGTGCCACCAGTGATGCGGGACAGGGCGACACTGAAGCTTTCTTT.

This clonotype was seen more than once but under ten times. This rearrangement joins TRBV19 to TRBJ1-5, with TRBD1 matching over 8 bases. The junction had 10 bases not matched to a gene; V was cut back by 7 bases and J by 5 bases. Germline assignment: CDR1 LNHDA and CDR2 SQIVND (reference sequence). The CDR3 length is 15 residues. This chain's CDR3 is CASTIRDRGYQPQHF. The CDR3, as DNA: TGTGCCAGTACGATCAGAGACAGGGGCTATCAGCCCCAGCATTTT. Full variable domain (outside the CDR3, taken from reference TRBV19 and TRBJ1-5): DGGITQSPKYLFRKEGQNVTLSCEQNLNHDAMYWYRQDPGQGLRLIYYSQIVNDFQKGDIAEGYSVSREKKESFPLTVTSAQKNPTAFYLCASTIRDRGYQPQHFGDGTRLSIL.

In this sample, this clonotype turned up a few times. The chain combines TRBV2 with TRBJ2-1; 9 bases align to TRBD1. This CDR3 is built from 13 residues. The V gene end was trimmed by 10 bases and the J gene end by 15 bases; junction bases not matched to a gene: 16. CDR1 and CDR2 from the germline V gene are SNHLY and FYNNEI. CDR3 nucleotide sequence: TGTGCCACGGGGACGGGGACAGGGCTAATTCCGTTCTTC. Translating it yields CATGTGTGLIPFF.

J is TRBJ2-3 and V is TRBV4-1, with 14 bases fitting TRBD2. CDR1 and CDR2 (germline): MGHRA, YSYEKL. The CDR3 is 15 amino acids. V shed 1 base, J shed 13 bases, and the junction held 7 bases outside the gene matches. For the CDR3, the DNA is TGCGCCAGCAGCCAAGCCGGGACTAGCGGGAGCGGGGAGTATTTT. Translating gives CASSQAGTSGSGEYF.

V gene TRBV7-9 combines with J gene TRBJ1-6; no clear D gene. Trimming left V 5 bases short and J 9 bases short, with 2 bases between. The CDR3 is 10 amino acids. Germline CDR1 reads SEHNR; CDR2 reads FQNEAQ (reference sequence). The CDR3 DNA sequence: TGTGCCAGCAGCCCTTCACCCCTCCACTTT. Its translation: CASSPSPLHF.

This clonotype was observed at least ten times. V is TRBV27 and J is TRBJ2-5, with a possible D match to TRBD1 (6 bases). The V gene's germline CDR1 is MNHEY and CDR2 SMNVEV (reference sequence). The CDR3 is 14 residues long. V lost 1 base and J lost 3, with 9 bases in between. The CDR3 DNA reads TGTGCCAGCAGTTTATTCCCAGGGGAAGAGACCCAGTACTTC. Protein sequence: CASSLFPGEETQYF.